This T cell receptor beta chain was identified in a study of CD8 T cells in ankylosing spondylitis (TCRdb year 2017). At the level of the whole study: T cell receptor beta repertoires were profiled in healthy donors and ankylosing spondylitis patients so that disease-linked TCR variants could be found. The full study cohort was made up of about 25 ankylosing spondylitis patients and about a hundred healthy donors. Peripheral blood was sampled, and synovial fluid was additionally collected from ankylosing spondylitis patients.

This clonotype has ten or more counts. Its antigen target is currently unknown. No much larger clone is present one base from it, and per-base qualities are unavailable. TCRdb shows the sequencer as Illumina HiSeq 2500. Quantitative 5'-RACE with molecular barcodes was used to prepare TCR beta libraries. Processing in the source paper ran as follows. A new computational method based on a probabilistic model of VDJ rearrangement was used to identify disease-linked TCR variants. The public reads were run again by TCRdb, first through fastp at Q25 and then through MiXCR, and only productive beta chains were kept. Merged by CDR3 protein, the rows form single entries marked with the most common genes and DNA. These V and J calls originate from TCRdb's pipeline instead of the authors' own analysis. Here the sample has about 240,000 distinct CDR3 sequences; about 10% occur a single time. Less than 7.5% of the sample is in the top ten clones.

The full study reports these points: Blood from ankylosing spondylitis patients appeared to be characterized by a TCR beta motif made up of eight highly homologous amino acid variants. The disease-linked clones had a CD8+ phenotype and were found at relatively low frequencies in peripheral blood. The disease-linked clones were reported as significantly enriched in matched synovial fluid samples from ankylosing spondylitis patients. Some motif variants had previously been reported in the synovial fluid and blood of reactive arthritis patients, which suggests shared mechanisms of disease initiation.

Material for sequencing was blood, either unsorted or a sorted T cell fraction (not recorded which). The receptor was isolated from a male donor with ankylosing spondylitis or in good health (not recorded which).

The CDR3 loop reads CASTRDRGKETQYF. The nucleotide sequence reads as follows: TGTGCCAGCACCCGGGACAGGGGAAAAGAGACCCAGTACTTC. This chain joins TRBV6-1 to TRBJ2-5; 10 central nucleotides agree with TRBD1. From cysteine to phenylalanine, the CDR3 is 14 amino acids long. CDR3 DNA only is kept here, 42 bases in frame from base 1. Based on the germline V gene, the CDR1 and CDR2 sequences are MNHNS and SASEGT. V has 7 bases trimmed and J has 3 bases trimmed; junction bases matching no gene number 5.